These 13 T cell receptor beta chains came from one sample sequenced in a study of T cell responses to AZD1222 COVID-19 vaccine (dated by TCRdb to about 2021). What this sample's time point label stands for: baseline before first vaccination. The library was made by the immunoSEQ multiplex PCR assay. In TCRdb, the immuneACCESS table is reduced to in-frame sequences with V and J assigned. These tables do not hold every clone; where another copy was compared, an unresolved V gene accounts for under half, and the others remain unexplained. The sample has 80,000 to 95,000 clones on record, 92% of them singletons. The top ten clones comprise 5% to 6.5% of the sample. Sample: peripheral blood, taken on day 0 of AZD1222 vaccination. The receptors come from an adult in good health.

CDR3 coding DNA: TGTGCCAGCAGCGTAGTCGGAGAAGGGGGCGACGGGGGCTACACCTTC. It translates to CASSVVGEGGDGGYTF. This chain connects TRBV9 to TRBJ1-2; 7 positions agree with TRBD1. The CDR3 has 16 amino acids. CDR1 and CDR2 (germline): SGDLS, YYNGEE. J gave up 8 bases and V 0 bases, and 13 bases lay outside the gene matches.

The V and J genes are TRBV7-9 and TRBJ2-1; 8 nucleotides align to TRBD2. The V and J ends lost 5 bases and 9 bases, in that order; junction bases with no gene match: 9. This CDR3 has 14 amino acids. Germline V CDR1 and CDR2: SEHNR, FQNEAQ (reference sequence). Written as DNA, the CDR3 is TGTGCCAGCAGCCCCGGGACTAGGGGTCGTGAGCAGTTCTTC. Amino acids: CASSPGTRGREQFF.

The chain carries TRBV5-1 and TRBJ1-2; 8 bases are shared with TRBD1. This CDR3 spans 15 amino acids. CDR1 and CDR2 from the germline V gene are SGHRS and YFSETQ. The V gene end was trimmed by 2 bases and the J gene end by 6 bases; junction bases not matched to a gene: 9. The CDR3 DNA reads TGCGCCAGCAGCTTATCGGACAGGGACATTGATGGCTACACCTTC. Amino acid sequence: CASSLSDRDIDGYTF.

This chain connects TRBV6-1 to TRBJ2-2; weak D call: TRBD2 (5 bases). Per germline, CDR1 MNHNS and CDR2 SASEGT. CDR3 length: 15 residues. V lost 2 bases, J lost 4 bases, and 11 bases lay in between. In nucleotides, the CDR3 is TGTGCCAGCAGTGAATTTCTCGCGGGCACCGGGGAGCTGTTTTTT. Its translation is CASSEFLAGTGELFF.

This clone has only one observation. The CDR3 here is CATSDFRSAAGTDTQYF. CDR3 DNA: TGTGCCACCAGTGATTTTCGGTCGGCAGCTGGCACAGATACGCAGTATTTT. The chain uses TRBV24-1 and TRBJ2-3; D remains ambiguous. V lost 1 base and J lost 1, with 14 bases in between. The CDR3 runs 17 residues. Germline V gives CDR1 KGHDR, CDR2 SFDVKD.

V is TRBV28 and J is TRBJ2-7, with 9 nucleotides matching TRBD2. CDR1 and CDR2 from the germline V gene are MDHEN and SYDVKM. The CDR3 contains 16 residues. J was trimmed by 2 bases and V by 5 bases; bases with no gene match: 10. The CDR3 protein is CASSPPTSGFAYEQYF. CDR3 sequence (DNA): TGTGCCAGCAGTCCGCCGACTAGCGGTTTTGCCTACGAGCAGTACTTC.

The rearrangement links TRBV6-5 to TRBJ1-2, with D hard to call. CDR3 length: 15 amino acids. Trimming cost V 0 bases and J 0 bases, with 8 bases left between them. CDR1 and CDR2 (germline): MNHEY, SVGAGI. The DNA of the CDR3 is TGTGCCAGCAGTTACTCCCGGCAACCTAACTATGGCTACACCTTC. Protein product: CASSYSRQPNYGYTF.

The rearrangement links TRBV28 to TRBJ2-5, with D possibly matching TRBD2 (5 bases). Trimming took off 1 base at V and 4 bases at J, with 7 bases between the two ends. Germline CDR1 reads MDHEN; CDR2 reads SYDVKM. CDR3 length equals 13 residues. CDR3 sequence: CASSLYGGETQYF. The CDR3 nucleotides read TGTGCCAGCAGTTTATACGGAGGAGAGACCCAGTACTTC.

The chain joins TRBV30 to TRBJ2-2; TRBD2 agrees at 7 bases. Unmatched junction bases numbered 6, after V lost 5 bases and J lost 6 bases. The CDR3 runs 13 residues. From germline, CDR1 is GTSNPN and CDR2 SVGIG (reference sequence). CDR3 residues: CAWSGGSAGELFF. In DNA form, the CDR3 reads TGTGCCTGGTCGGGGGGATCAGCCGGGGAGCTGTTTTTT.

The CDR3 is CATSIFRTANYGYTF. The CDR3 DNA reads TGTGCCACCAGCATCTTTAGAACAGCGAACTATGGCTACACCTTC. The chain is built from TRBV28 and TRBJ1-2; unclear D gene. The CDR3 loop spans 15 amino acids. V lost 10 bases, J lost 2 bases, and 20 bases lay in between. The germline V gene has CDR1 MDHEN and CDR2 SYDVKM.

The genes are TRBV6-6 and TRBJ2-5; D may be TRBD1 or TRBD2 (5 bases each). The CDR3 sequence is 13 residues long. Per the germline V gene, CDR1 is MNHNY and CDR2 is SVGAGI (reference sequence). Trimming took 2 bases from V and 5 from J, leaving 9 bases between them. DNA for the CDR3: TGTGCCAGCAGTTACGGTGAGGGGGAGACCCAGTACTTC. It is translated as CASSYGEGETQYF.

The chain employs TRBV6-5 and TRBJ2-1; the match to TRBD2 covers 7 bases. The CDR3 totals 15 residues. Germline V CDR1 and CDR2: MNHEY, SVGAGI. J gave up 5 bases and V 0 bases, and 4 bases lay outside the gene matches. The CDR3 is CASSYSQLANNEQFF. In nucleotides, the CDR3 is TGTGCCAGCAGTTACTCTCAACTAGCGAACAATGAGCAGTTCTTC.

The chain has TRBV2 and TRBJ2-3, with D possibly being TRBD2 (5 bases). The CDR3 loop spans 14 amino acids. V dropped 6 bases and J dropped 2 bases, with 12 bases sitting between them. CDR1 and CDR2 (germline): SNHLY, FYNNEI. CDR3 sequence reads: CASSGLRTTDTQYF. For the CDR3, the DNA is TGTGCCAGCAGCGGACTGAGAACCACAGATACGCAGTATTTT.